These T cell receptor beta chains were read from a single sample in a study of T cells after yellow fever vaccination. Each CDR3 protein is one row after TCRdb ran MiXCR on the 5' RACE reads. This table has hundreds of thousands of distinct CDR3 sequences, 8.5% to 9% appearing once. Sequences were derived from PBMCs, sampled on the day of the first yellow fever vaccination. All receptors derive from a man aged 18 to 29 who received the YFV17D yellow fever vaccine. Each CDR3 is given with its conserved first and last residue. The D gene is left open where the match is weak. Expanded clones get a size class; other rows say once, few or many, or leave the size out.

NA	NA	TRBV24-1	TRBJ1-5	CATSLRFARGSHQPQHF	TGTGCCACCAGTCTTAGGTTTGCGCGGGGGTCTCATCAGCCCCAGCATTTT
NA	NA	TRBV5-1	TRBJ2-7	CASSLDSWYEQYF	TGCGCCAGCAGCTTGGACAGCTGGTACGAGCAGTACTTC
NA	NA	TRBV11-2	TRBJ2-1	CASSKTHRANEQFF	TGTGCCAGCAGCAAGACTCACAGAGCCAATGAGCAGTTCTTC
NA	NA	TRBV11-2	TRBJ2-3	CASSPPIVDTQYF	TGTGCCAGCAGCCCCCCAATAGTAGATACGCAGTATTTT
few	NA	TRBV9	TRBJ2-1	CASSVSGYNEQFF	TGTGCCAGCAGCGTGAGCGGGTACAATGAGCAGTTCTTC
NA	NA	TRBV5-1	TRBJ2-5	CASSLVQLQETQYF	TGCGCCAGCAGCTTGGTACAGTTACAAGAGACCCAGTACTTC
few	TRBD2	TRBV7-9	TRBJ2-7	CASSYNRLAGNEQYF	TGTGCCAGCAGCTACAACCGACTAGCGGGAAACGAGCAGTACTTC
few	TRBD1	TRBV27	TRBJ1-1	CASNSGTGFSTEAFF	TGTGCCAGCAATTCCGGGACAGGGTTTAGCACTGAAGCTTTCTTT
NA	NA	TRBV6-1	TRBJ2-3	CASAHRGVGTDTQYF	TGTGCCAGCGCTCACCGGGGCGTTGGCACAGATACGCAGTATTTT
NA	TRBD1	TRBV27	TRBJ2-7	CASSLRGQGLGQYF	TGTGCCAGCAGTTTAAGAGGACAGGGACTCGGGCAGTACTTC
few	TRBD1	TRBV5-1	TRBJ2-1	CASSLAGGAQFF	TGCGCCAGCAGCTTGGCAGGGGGCGCCCAGTTCTTC
few	NA	TRBV10-1	TRBJ2-2	CASSSRGMNTGELFF	TGCGCCAGCAGTTCCAGGGGCATGAACACCGGGGAGCTGTTTTTT
few	NA	TRBV7-2	TRBJ2-7	CASSFGTTYEQYF	TGTGCCAGCAGCTTCGGGACAACCTACGAGCAGTACTTC
few	NA	TRBV24-1	TRBJ2-5	CATSDRAGRLETQYF	TGTGCCACCAGTGATAGGGCAGGGAGGCTGGAGACCCAGTACTTC
few	TRBD1	TRBV12-3/TRBV12-4	TRBJ1-5	CASSEQGASNQPQHF	TGTGCCAGCAGTGAACAGGGGGCGAGCAATCAGCCCCAGCATTTT
few	NA	TRBV29-1	TRBJ1-2	CSVGTNGFYGYTF	TGCAGCGTAGGGACCAACGGTTTCTATGGCTACACCTTC
many	TRBD2	TRBV27	TRBJ2-3	CASSLPAGGRGTDTQYF	TGTGCCAGCAGTTTACCAGCGGGGGGCAGGGGTACAGATACGCAGTATTTT
few	NA	TRBV12-5	TRBJ2-1	CASGLLDEQFF	TGTGCTAGTGGTTTGTTGGATGAGCAGTTCTTC
NA	NA	TRBV9	TRBJ2-1	CASSVEGMAAYESSYNEQFF	TGTGCCAGCAGCGTAGAAGGTATGGCCGCCTACGAGAGCTCCTACAATGAGCAGTTCTTC
few	TRBD1	TRBV6-5	TRBJ2-1	CASSLYTGTGAYNEQFF	TGTGCCAGCAGTTTGTACACCGGGACAGGGGCATACAATGAGCAGTTCTTC
few	TRBD1	TRBV19	TRBJ2-1	CASARDSLSYNEQFF	TGTGCCAGCGCCCGGGACAGCTTATCCTACAATGAGCAGTTCTTC
few	TRBD1	TRBV4-1	TRBJ2-7	CASSQGAGQGPYEQYF	TGCGCCAGCAGCCAGGGTGCAGGACAGGGCCCCTACGAGCAGTACTTC
NA	TRBD1	TRBV12-3/TRBV12-4	TRBJ1-1	CASSFPLDRVNTEAFF	TGTGCCAGCAGTTTCCCCCTGGACAGGGTGAACACTGAAGCTTTCTTT
NA	TRBD2	TRBV7-9	TRBJ2-3	CASSPRGGDTDTQYF	TGTGCCAGCAGCCCTCGGGGGGGAGACACAGATACGCAGTATTTT
NA	NA	TRBV7-3	TRBJ1-2	CASSLTGVSIRDYGYTF	TGTGCCAGCAGCTTAACCGGCGTTTCCATCCGGGACTATGGCTACACCTTC
NA	NA	TRBV20-1	TRBJ2-7	CSARDPLIAYEQYF	TGCAGTGCTAGAGATCCCCTGATAGCCTACGAGCAGTACTTC
NA	NA	TRBV6-5	TRBJ1-6	CASSYSRDLVSPLHF	TGTGCCAGCAGTTACAGCAGGGATTTAGTTTCACCCCTCCACTTT
few	TRBD2	TRBV23-1	TRBJ2-3	CASSQTRDYLFSSTDTQYF	TGCGCCAGCAGTCAGACCCGGGACTACCTCTTCTCTAGCACAGATACGCAGTATTTT
many	TRBD1	TRBV5-4	TRBJ2-5	CASSPTGMEETQYF	TGTGCCAGCAGCCCGACAGGGATGGAAGAGACCCAGTACTTC
few	TRBD2	TRBV5-6	TRBJ2-3	CASSPGTAGGLTDTQYF	TGTGCCAGCAGCCCCGGGACCGCGGGGGGGCTAACAGATACGCAGTATTTT
NA	NA	TRBV6-6	TRBJ2-3	CASSRAIRDTQYF	TGTGCCAGCAGTCGGGCTATCCGAGATACGCAGTATTTT
few	NA	TRBV9	TRBJ2-7	CASSVGPGYEQYF	TGTGCCAGCAGCGTAGGGCCAGGCTACGAGCAGTACTTC
few	TRBD1	TRBV20-1	TRBJ2-1	CSARGQGVRNEQFF	TGCAGTGCCAGAGGACAGGGGGTACGGAATGAGCAGTTCTTC
many	NA	TRBV12-3/TRBV12-4	TRBJ1-6	CATSTSYNSPLHF	TGTGCCACTAGTACCTCCTATAATTCACCCCTCCACTTT
few	NA	TRBV20-1	TRBJ2-3	CSASSGFTDTQYF	TGCAGTGCTAGTTCCGGCTTCACAGATACGCAGTATTTT
NA	NA	TRBV5-6	TRBJ1-2	CASSLVSGLGYGYTF	TGTGCCAGCAGCTTGGTGTCGGGCCTGGGCTATGGCTACACCTTC
few	NA	TRBV18	TRBJ1-4	CASSPRRGTNEKLFF	TGTGCCAGCTCACCCCGGAGGGGAACTAATGAAAAACTGTTTTTT
few	TRBD1	TRBV7-2	TRBJ2-5	CASSPQGLFGTQYF	TGTGCCAGCAGTCCACAGGGGTTATTCGGGACCCAGTACTTC
few	NA	TRBV11-2	TRBJ2-7	CASSFTGKTYEQYF	TGTGCCAGCAGCTTTACAGGGAAGACCTACGAGCAGTACTTC
few	NA	TRBV20-1	TRBJ1-6	CSAISGGGEKSPLHF	TGCAGTGCAATCAGTGGTGGGGGCGAAAAGTCACCCCTCCACTTT
few	NA	TRBV10-3	TRBJ1-6	CAIRGQRNSPLHF	TGTGCCATCAGAGGACAGAGAAATTCACCCCTCCACTTT
NA	TRBD2	TRBV7-9	TRBJ2-3	CASSYATSGGASDTQYF	TGTGCCAGCAGCTACGCGACTAGCGGGGGGGCCTCAGATACGCAGTATTTT
many	NA	TRBV20-1	TRBJ2-3	CSAALGGTDTQYF	TGCAGTGCCGCTTTAGGGGGCACAGATACGCAGTATTTT
NA	NA	TRBV3-1	TRBJ1-1	CASSQLSREAFF	TGTGCCAGCAGCCAACTGTCGAGGGAAGCTTTCTTT
NA	NA	TRBV7-9	TRBJ2-1	CASTPGPTHSFF	TGTGCCAGCACCCCGGGGCCCACACATTCGTTCTTC
many	NA	TRBV6-2/TRBV6-3	TRBJ1-1	CASRMMAEAFF	TGTGCCAGCCGAATGATGGCTGAAGCTTTCTTT
NA	NA	TRBV18	TRBJ2-5	CASSPPASYETQYF	TGTGCCAGCTCACCACCGGCTAGCTATGAGACCCAGTACTTC
many	NA	TRBV7-2	TRBJ2-5	CASSFPYAGGRETQYF	TGTGCCAGCAGTTTCCCTTACGCAGGGGGGAGAGAGACCCAGTACTTC
NA	NA	TRBV20-1	TRBJ2-1	CSASSGPSYNEQFF	TGCAGTGCTTCCAGCGGCCCCTCCTACAATGAGCAGTTCTTC
NA	TRBD1	TRBV6-2/TRBV6-3	TRBJ1-2	CASSYRTGGSGYTF	TGTGCCAGCAGTTACCGGACAGGGGGAAGTGGCTACACCTTC
few	NA	TRBV10-3	TRBJ1-3	CAISDGVSSGNTIYF	TGTGCCATCAGTGACGGTGTGAGCTCTGGAAACACCATATATTTT